The 21 T cell receptor beta chains given below trace back to one sample, sequenced in a study of regulatory T cells. The primer mix had 52 TRBV and 13 TRBJ primers. Sequencing was performed with immunoSEQ multiplex PCR; in TCRdb, only in-frame clones are kept and a portion is missing. Of over 25,000 clones listed, roughly 90% are singletons. Broader study findings: Hydrophobic residues at CDR3 positions 6 and 7 were enriched in conventional CD4+ T cells of CD3G-deficient patients.

These receptors are not linked to any known antigen. The material sequenced was conventional CD4+ T cells sorted from blood. The receptors here all came from a person between 18 and 30 years old with CD3G deficiency.

The V gene is TRBV7-9, the J gene TRBJ1-1, with no clear D. The ends were cut back, 1 base at V and 12 bases at J, with 15 bases in the middle. Germline V gene lookup returns CDR1 SEHNR and CDR2 FQNEAQ (reference sequence). The length of the CDR3 is 13 residues. The DNA of the CDR3 is TGTGCCAGCAGCTTAGGGCAGTCCGTTATTCCTTTCTTT. Its translation is CASSLGQSVIPFF.

This clone has a handful of counts. The rearrangement joins TRBV28 to TRBJ1-2; D is undetermined. The CDR3 consists of 14 residues. V lost 6 bases, J lost 5 bases, and 16 bases lay in between. The germline gives CDR1 MDHEN, CDR2 SYDVKM. The CDR3 DNA reads as TGTGCCAGCAGCCCTGCTCGAGAAGGGTATGGCTACACCTTC. It specifies CASSPAREGYGYTF.

V gene TRBV10-3 combines with J gene TRBJ1-1; D remains unclear. The CDR3 sequence is 13 residues long. Germline V gene lookup returns CDR1 ENHRY and CDR2 SYGVKD. Trimming stripped 0 bases from V and 0 bases from J, with 2 bases between. The CDR3 reads CAISESLNTEAFF. For the CDR3, the DNA is TGTGCCATCAGTGAGTCCTTGAACACTGAAGCTTTCTTT.

The rearrangement links TRBV5-1 to TRBJ1-2; D may be TRBD1 (6 bases). Looked up from germline, CDR1 is SGHRS and CDR2 is YFSETQ. The CDR3 covers 15 residues. V was clipped by 5 bases and J by 8 bases, with 22 bases between them. The CDR3 bases are TGCGCCAGCAGAGGAGAGACAGGCGTCCGCTACGGCTACACCTTC. Its protein product is CASRGETGVRYGYTF.

The V and J genes are TRBV28 and TRBJ2-7; D possibly corresponds to TRBD2 (5 bases). Germline-derived CDR1 and CDR2 are MDHEN and SYDVKM. V dropped 1 base and J dropped 7 bases, with 8 bases sitting between them. The CDR3 sequence is 12 residues long. CDR3 DNA: TGTGCCAGCAGTTTATATCGGGGTGAGCAGTACTTC. The encoded protein is CASSLYRGEQYF.

The sample holds one count of this clone. V is TRBV10-3 and J is TRBJ2-7, with D perhaps TRBD2 (5 bases). The length of the CDR3 is 13 residues. The V end was cut by 7 bases, the J end by 0 bases, with 10 bases between. Germline V gene sequence: CDR1 ENHRY, CDR2 SYGVKD. The DNA of the CDR3 is TGTGCCATCAAGGCGGGTCTCTCCTACGAGCAGTACTTC. As protein: CAIKAGLSYEQYF.

This chain connects TRBV6-6 to TRBJ2-2, with 9 bases fitting TRBD2. Germline V gene lookup returns CDR1 MNHNY and CDR2 SVGAGI (reference sequence). The V and J ends lost 7 bases and 6 bases, in that order; junction bases with no gene match: 6. This CDR3 is 14 amino acids long. The chain's CDR3 is CASTREGRAGELFF. In DNA form, the CDR3 reads TGTGCCAGCACGCGGGAGGGCCGGGCCGGGGAGCTGTTTTTT.

V is TRBV11-2 and J is TRBJ1-1; no definite D call. Trimming took off 4 bases at V and 1 base at J, with 7 bases between the two ends. Per the germline V gene, CDR1 is SGHAT and CDR2 is FQNNGV. The CDR3 consists of 13 residues. As DNA, the CDR3 is TGTGCCAGCAGCTCTAGGGAGAACACTGAAGCTTTCTTT. The encoded protein is CASSSRENTEAFF.

This chain's CDR3 is CASSPGLYAGNTIYF. The CDR3 nucleotides read TGCGCCAGCAGTCCAGGGTTATATGCTGGAAACACCATATATTTT. The chain couples TRBV10-1 to TRBJ1-3; TRBD1 is a possible D gene (5 bases). The CDR3 consists of 15 residues. V was trimmed by 5 bases and J by 2 bases, leaving 13 bases between them. Germline CDR1 WNHNN, CDR2 SYGVQD (reference sequence).

The gene calls are TRBV28 and TRBJ2-7; 7 bases align to TRBD2. The germline gives CDR1 MDHEN, CDR2 SYDVKM. The CDR3 covers 16 residues. Trimming removed 5 bases from V and 3 bases from J; junction bases left unmatched: 13. The CDR3 sequence: CASSDGRAGILYEQYF. The CDR3 coding sequence is TGTGCCAGCAGTGATGGGAGGGCAGGGATTCTCTACGAGCAGTACTTC.

The gene calls are TRBV10-3 and TRBJ1-2; 8 bases agree with TRBD1. Looked up from germline, CDR1 is ENHRY and CDR2 is SYGVKD. After removal of 6 bases from V and 6 bases from J, the junction contained 6 bases not matched to a gene. This CDR3 is 13 amino acids long. The CDR3 bases are TGTGCCATCAGGGACGCAGGGGGCCATGGCTACACCTTC. It encodes CAIRDAGGHGYTF.

The J gene is TRBJ2-6, the V gene TRBV21-1; the DNA was not compared with TRBD2, the D call given in the table. TRBV21-1 is reported as a pseudogene. This CDR3 has 17 residues. The CDR3 region has the DNA TGTGCCAGCAGCAAAGAGGAGGGTACATCTGGGGCCAACGTCCTGACTTTC. It specifies CASSKEEGTSGANVLTF.

This chain connects TRBV7-9 to TRBJ1-1; no firm D call. Germline CDR1 is SEHNR and CDR2 is FQNEAQ (reference sequence). Trimming shortened V by 3 bases and J by 5 bases, and 4 bases separated the two germline ends. CDR3 length: 11 amino acids. CDR3 residues: CASSFGTEAFF. The CDR3 coding sequence is TGTGCCAGCAGCTTCGGGACTGAAGCTTTCTTT.

V and J are TRBV5-1 and TRBJ2-1; TRBD1 matches at 10 bases. V lost 7 bases to trimming and J lost 6 bases; unmatched junction nucleotides: 4. This CDR3 has 13 amino acids. The germline CDR1 and CDR2 sequences are SGHRS and YFSETQ. The CDR3 DNA follows: TGCGCCAGCGGGACAGGGGTCTTCAATGAGCAGTTCTTC. Amino acid sequence: CASGTGVFNEQFF.

The chain is built from TRBV18 and TRBJ1-2, with D unresolved. This CDR3 has 13 residues. The V gene lost 2 bases and the J gene lost 3 bases, with 7 bases spanning the gap. Germline V gives CDR1 KGHSH, CDR2 LQKENI. The CDR3 region is CASSPTGYYGYTF. The CDR3 nucleotides read TGTGCCAGCTCACCAACTGGGTACTATGGCTACACCTTC.

The J gene is TRBJ2-3, the V gene TRBV28, with 8 bases aligning to TRBD2. The CDR3 length is 17 residues. The germline V gene has CDR1 MDHEN and CDR2 SYDVKM. V lost 2 bases, J lost 2 bases, and 9 bases stayed unmatched. The CDR3 coding sequence is TGTGCCAGCAGTTTACTAGCGGGTGTGGGGATCACAGATACGCAGTATTTT. Translated, it gives CASSLLAGVGITDTQYF. Filled out from reference TRBV28 and TRBJ2-3, the complete variable domain reads DVKVTQSSRYLVKRTGEKVFLECVQDMDHENMFWYRQDPGLGLRLIYFSYDVKMKEKGDIPEGYSVSREKKERFSLILESASTNQTSMYLCASSLLAGVGITDTQYFGPGTRLTVL.

The chain has TRBV6-1 and TRBJ2-2; 7 nucleotides agree with TRBD1. Germline V lookup: CDR1 MNHNS, CDR2 SASEGT. Losses at the gene ends were 5 bases for V and 6 bases for J; bases not matched to a gene: 3. This CDR3 has 13 residues. The CDR3 sequence is CASSPQGAGELFF. The DNA of the CDR3 is TGTGCCAGCAGTCCGCAGGGGGCCGGGGAGCTGTTTTTT.

This chain joins TRBV6-5 and TRBJ1-6, with a weak D call TRBD1 (5 bases). Germline loops: CDR1 MNHEY, CDR2 SVGAGI. The CDR3 loop spans 15 amino acids. V shed 0 bases and J shed 7 bases, with 10 bases lying between them. The CDR3, as DNA: TGTGCCAGCAGTTACTCGGGCAGGGCAAATTCACCCCTCCACTTT. This translates into CASSYSGRANSPLHF.

CDR3 nucleotides: TGTGCCATCAGTGATGGTAGCGGGAACTACGAGCAGTACTTC. It specifies CAISDGSGNYEQYF. V usage is TRBV10-3 and J usage is TRBJ2-7, with 8 nucleotides matching TRBD2. This CDR3 has 14 amino acids. V lost 3 bases to trimming and J lost 3 bases; unmatched junction nucleotides: 4. Germline V CDR1 and CDR2: ENHRY, SYGVKD.

The chain uses TRBV19 and TRBJ2-3; TRBD1 might be the D (8 bases). The length of the CDR3 is 13 residues. Looked up from germline, CDR1 is LNHDA and CDR2 is SQIVND (reference sequence). Trimming cost V 6 bases and J 9 bases, with 16 bases left between them. CDR3 coding DNA: TGTGCCAGTAGCACACAGGGGGGGCAGACGCAGTATTTT. Translation: CASSTQGGQTQYF.

J is TRBJ1-2 and V is TRBV6-1; weak D call: TRBD1 (5 bases). CDR3 size: 16 residues. Germline CDR1 is MNHNS and CDR2 is SASEGT. Trimming left V 4 bases short and J 4 bases short, with 19 bases between. The CDR3 nucleotides are TGTGCCAGCAGTGCACAGGCAGGATCCCCTGGCTATGGCTACACCTTC. Amino acids: CASSAQAGSPGYGYTF.